This T cell receptor beta chain was observed in a study of T cell responses to AZD1222 COVID-19 vaccine. Clones were read by immunoSEQ multiplex PCR, and TCRdb kept only the in-frame ones, dropping some. This sample has 120,000 or so clones, with over 75% found just once. Per germline, CDR1 LNHDA and CDR2 SQIVND (reference sequence). The V end was cut by 0 bases, the J end by 0 bases, with 8 bases between. The CDR3 has 15 residues. V is TRBV19 and J is TRBJ1-1; maybe TRBD1 (5 bases). The sequenced sample was peripheral blood, obtained on day 0 of AZD1222 vaccination. The sequence derives from an adult in good health. The CDR3 is CASSIDRAMNTEAFF. CDR3 nucleotide sequence: TGTGCCAGTAGTATAGACAGGGCAATGAACACTGAAGCTTTCTTT.